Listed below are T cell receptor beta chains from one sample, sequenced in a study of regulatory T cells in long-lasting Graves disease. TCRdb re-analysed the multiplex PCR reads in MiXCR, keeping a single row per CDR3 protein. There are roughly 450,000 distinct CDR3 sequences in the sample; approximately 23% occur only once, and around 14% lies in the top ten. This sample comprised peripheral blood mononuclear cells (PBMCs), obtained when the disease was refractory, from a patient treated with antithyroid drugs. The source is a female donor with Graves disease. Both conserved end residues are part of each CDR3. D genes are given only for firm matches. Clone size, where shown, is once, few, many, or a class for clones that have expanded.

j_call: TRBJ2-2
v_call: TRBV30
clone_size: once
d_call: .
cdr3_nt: TGTGCCTGGAGTACGGACGTGGCCGGGGAGCTGTTTTTT
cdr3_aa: CAWSTDVAGELFF

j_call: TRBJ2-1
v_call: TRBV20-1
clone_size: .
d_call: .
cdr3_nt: TGCAGTGCTATAAAGTTCGGGGGGCGAGGGGAGCAGTTCTTC
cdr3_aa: CSAIKFGGRGEQFF

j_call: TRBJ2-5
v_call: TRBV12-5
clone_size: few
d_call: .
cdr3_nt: TGTGCTAGTGGTCAACAGGGTAGGCAAGAGACCCAGTACTTC
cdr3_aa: CASGQQGRQETQYF

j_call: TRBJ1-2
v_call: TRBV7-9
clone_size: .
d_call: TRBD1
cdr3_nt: TGTGCCAGCAGCTACTCTGGGGGACAGGGGGCTGAAGGCTACACCTTC
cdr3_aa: CASSYSGGQGAEGYTF

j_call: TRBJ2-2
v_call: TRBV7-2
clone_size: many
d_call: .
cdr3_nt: TGTGCCAGCAACCGAGGGGCCAACACCGGGGAGCTGTTTTTT
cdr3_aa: CASNRGANTGELFF

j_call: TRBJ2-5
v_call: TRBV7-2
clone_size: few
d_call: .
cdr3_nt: TGTGCCAGCAGCTTAGGGGGCAGGGGGGAAGAGACCCAGTACTTC
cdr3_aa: CASSLGGRGEETQYF

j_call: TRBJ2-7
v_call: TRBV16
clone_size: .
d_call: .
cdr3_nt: TGTGCCAGCAGCCAATCCCAGTCTGGATACGAGCAGTACTTC
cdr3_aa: CASSQSQSGYEQYF

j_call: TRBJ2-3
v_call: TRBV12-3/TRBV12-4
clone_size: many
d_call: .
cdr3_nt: TGTGCCAGCAGTTTCTCCGATACGCAGTATTTT
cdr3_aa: CASSFSDTQYF

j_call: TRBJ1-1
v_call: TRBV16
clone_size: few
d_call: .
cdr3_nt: TGTGCCAGCAGCCAATCGGCACCGATCCCCCAATACACTGAAGCTTTCTTT
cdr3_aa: CASSQSAPIPQYTEAFF

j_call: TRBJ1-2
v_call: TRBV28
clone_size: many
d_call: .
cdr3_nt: TGTGCCAGCAGTTCTTCCCCGGATGTCTATGGCTACACCTTC
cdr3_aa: CASSSSPDVYGYTF

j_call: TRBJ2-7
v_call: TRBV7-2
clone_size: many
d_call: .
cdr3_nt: TGTGCCAGCAGCACCGGGACACTAAGGTACGAGCAGTACTTC
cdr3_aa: CASSTGTLRYEQYF

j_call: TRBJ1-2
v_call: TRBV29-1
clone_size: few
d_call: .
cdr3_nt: TGCAGCGCTGATTCAGGAAGCTACACCTTC
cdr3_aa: CSADSGSYTF

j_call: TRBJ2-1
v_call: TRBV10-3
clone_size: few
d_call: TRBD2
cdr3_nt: TGTGCCATCAGTGAAGTAGCGGGGGGCTACAATGAGCAGTTCTTC
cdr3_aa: CAISEVAGGYNEQFF

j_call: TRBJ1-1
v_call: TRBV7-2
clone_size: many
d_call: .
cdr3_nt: TGTGCCAGCAGCTCCCCCAACGATACGCCCTCGGGAGCTTTCTTT
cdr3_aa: CASSSPNDTPSGAFF

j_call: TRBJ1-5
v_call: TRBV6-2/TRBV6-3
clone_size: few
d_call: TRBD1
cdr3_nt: TGTGCCAGCAGACTGGACAGGGAACGGTATCAGCCCCAGCATTTT
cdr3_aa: CASRLDRERYQPQHF

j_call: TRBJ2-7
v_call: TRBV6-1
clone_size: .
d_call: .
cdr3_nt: TGTGCCAGCAGTGAAGCAAGAAGGACAGCCTCCTACGAGCAGTACTTC
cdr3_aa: CASSEARRTASYEQYF